These 14 T cell receptor beta chains share one sample of origin, sequenced in a study of OX40 agonist ivuxolimab in advanced cancers. Library preparation was by the immunoSEQ multiplex PCR assay. The table was pulled from immuneACCESS by TCRdb, which kept in-frame rearrangements only. Such tables lose some clones; where checked, under half of the loss comes from unresolved V genes, and the rest has no known cause. The sample table lists about 62,000 clones, around 85% of them with a count of one. Approximately 3.6% of the sample belongs to the ten largest clones. Sequenced here: CD4+ or CD8+ T cells sorted from blood, sampled in a trial of the OX40 agonist ivuxolimab. These receptors originate from an adult with an advanced solid tumor such as melanoma, head and neck, liver or kidney cancer.

In this sample, this clone turned up a few times. This sequence joins TRBV7-9 and TRBJ1-6; 9 bases are shared with TRBD1. Germline V gene sequence: CDR1 SEHNR, CDR2 FQNEAQ (reference sequence). The CDR3 contains 14 residues. V gave up 3 bases and J gave up 9 bases; unmatched junction bases: 3. CDR3 nucleotides: TGTGCCAGCAGCTTCGACAGGGGGATTTCACCCCTCCACTTT. Its translation is CASSFDRGISPLHF.

The gene calls are TRBV5-1 and TRBJ2-3, with TRBD2 matching 12 bases. The germline gives CDR1 SGHRS, CDR2 YFSETQ. With 0 bases clipped from V and 4 bases from J, the junction kept 6 bases outside the gene matches. The CDR3 spans 17 residues. The CDR3 DNA reads TGCGCCAGCAGCTTGGATCGGCTAGCGGGAGGGCCAGATACGCAGTATTTT. Encoded protein: CASSLDRLAGGPDTQYF.

V gene TRBV28 combines with J gene TRBJ2-3; 9 bases align to TRBD2. Trimming took 7 bases from V and 1 from J; bases not matched to a gene: 6. This CDR3 comprises 15 residues. Germline assignment: CDR1 MDHEN and CDR2 SYDVKM. The CDR3 region is CASISSGSGTDTQYF. Here the CDR3 DNA reads TGTGCCAGCATAAGTAGCGGGAGTGGCACAGATACGCAGTATTTT.

V is TRBV2 and J is TRBJ1-1, with D perhaps matching TRBD1 (5 bases). Trimming took 1 base from V and 0 from J, leaving 21 bases between them. This CDR3 is 19 amino acids long. In germline, CDR1 is SNHLY, CDR2 FYNNEI. This CDR3 reads CASSEVPPTAANMNTEAFF. The CDR3 coding sequence is TGTGCCAGCAGTGAAGTACCCCCGACAGCGGCCAACATGAACACTGAAGCTTTCTTT.

By sample share, this clone is medium-sized (0.01 to 0.1%). The V and J genes are TRBV28 and TRBJ1-2, with a weak D call TRBD1 (6 bases). CDR1 is MDHEN, CDR2 SYDVKM, per germline. V gave up 6 bases and J gave up 5 bases, with 19 bases separating them. The CDR3 spans 15 residues. The CDR3 coding sequence is TGTGCCAGCAGGCCCCTACGGGGGACAAGTTATGGCTACACCTTC. Its translation is CASRPLRGTSYGYTF.

This clone was found a few times. The V call is TRBV28, the J call TRBJ1-1; D ambiguous. Germline V gene lookup returns CDR1 MDHEN and CDR2 SYDVKM. The V end was cut by 6 bases, the J end by 9 bases, with 14 bases between. The CDR3 runs 12 residues. Written as DNA, the CDR3 is TGTGCCAGCAGCAGATGGGTCGGCAAAGCTTTCTTT. Its translation: CASSRWVGKAFF.

This clone was counted once. The V call is TRBV7-2, the J call TRBJ2-5; 11 nucleotides line up with TRBD2. Trimming took 8 bases from V and 4 from J; bases not matched to a gene: 9. The CDR3 is 15 amino acids. From germline, CDR1 is SGHTA and CDR2 FQGNSA. CDR3 coding DNA: TGTGCCAGCGGGACTAGCGGAAAGGTTGTAGAGACCCAGTACTTC. This encodes CASGTSGKVVETQYF. Full variable domain (outside the CDR3, taken from reference TRBV7-2 and TRBJ2-5): GAGVSQSPSNKVTEKGKDVELRCDPISGHTALYWYRQSLGQGLEFLIYFQGNSAPDKSGLPSDRFSAERTGGSVSTLTIQRTQQEDSAVYLCASGTSGKVVETQYFGPGTRLLVL.

The rearrangement joins TRBV9 to TRBJ2-7; no clear D gene. Germline V CDR1 and CDR2: SGDLS, YYNGEE. Deletions cut 4 bases from V and 2 bases from J, with 16 bases between. CDR3 length: 15 residues. In DNA, the CDR3 is TGTGCCAGCAGCCTCACTGCCGGCCCCCCCTACGAGCAGTACTTC. Translating it yields CASSLTAGPPYEQYF.

The chain is built from TRBV19 and TRBJ2-5; the D gene is possibly TRBD1 (6 bases). V was cut by 2 bases and J by 5 bases, with 12 bases left in between. The CDR3 spans 14 residues. Per the germline V gene, CDR1 is LNHDA and CDR2 is SQIVND (reference sequence). The DNA for the CDR3 is TGTGCCAGTAGTATAAGGGGGTTTGGGGAGACCCAGTACTTC. Its translation: CASSIRGFGETQYF.

The chain joins TRBV27 to TRBJ2-3, with 9 bases lining up with TRBD2. The length of the CDR3 is 18 residues. Per the germline V gene, CDR1 is MNHEY and CDR2 is SMNVEV (reference sequence). The V and J ends lost 0 bases and 0 bases, in that order; junction bases with no gene match: 7. The CDR3 DNA is TGTGCCAGCAGTTTATCAAGCGGGAGGATTTCTAGCACAGATACGCAGTATTTT. It codes for CASSLSSGRISSTDTQYF.

This rearrangement joins TRBV28 to TRBJ2-1, with D perhaps matching TRBD1 (5 bases). The germline V gene has CDR1 MDHEN and CDR2 SYDVKM. V gave up 6 bases and J gave up 8 bases, with 14 bases separating them. The CDR3 sequence is 13 residues long. CDR3 amino acids: CASSPQGPYEQFF. CDR3 sequence (DNA): TGTGCCAGCAGCCCCCAGGGTCCCTATGAGCAGTTCTTC.

This chain links TRBV19 with TRBJ1-5; D possibly corresponds to TRBD1 (6 bases). There are 13 residues in the CDR3. The V gene lost 3 bases and the J gene lost 10 bases, with 13 bases spanning the gap. From germline, CDR1 is LNHDA and CDR2 SQIVND (reference sequence). The chain's CDR3 is CASSINRDDPQHF. CDR3 nucleotides: TGTGCCAGTAGTATTAACAGGGATGATCCCCAGCATTTT.

This chain links TRBV6-6 with TRBJ2-5; no reliable D call. The CDR3 contains 13 residues. The germline V gene has CDR1 MNHNY and CDR2 SVGAGI (reference sequence). The V and J ends lost 8 bases and 4 bases respectively, with 14 bases between them. CDR3 in DNA: TGTGCCAGCCACACGGTAGCTTTAGAGACCCAGTACTTC. It translates to CASHTVALETQYF.

A single count supports this clone. The rearrangement links TRBV15 to TRBJ1-6; 10 positions agree with TRBD1. Trimming removed 6 bases from V and 7 bases from J; junction bases left unmatched: 9. This CDR3 is 16 amino acids long. Germline values: CDR1 LNHNV, CDR2 YYDKDF (reference sequence). CDR3: CATRDLWGQGNSPLHF. DNA of the CDR3: TGTGCCACCAGAGATCTCTGGGGACAGGGGAATTCACCCCTCCACTTT. The full variable domain, in which reference TRBV15 and TRBJ1-6 provide the parts outside the CDR3, is DAMVIQNPRYQVTQFGKPVTLSCSQTLNHNVMYWYQQKSSQAPKLLFHYYDKDFNNEADTPDNFQSRRPNTSFCFLDIRSPGLGDTAMYLCATRDLWGQGNSPLHFGNGTRLTVT.